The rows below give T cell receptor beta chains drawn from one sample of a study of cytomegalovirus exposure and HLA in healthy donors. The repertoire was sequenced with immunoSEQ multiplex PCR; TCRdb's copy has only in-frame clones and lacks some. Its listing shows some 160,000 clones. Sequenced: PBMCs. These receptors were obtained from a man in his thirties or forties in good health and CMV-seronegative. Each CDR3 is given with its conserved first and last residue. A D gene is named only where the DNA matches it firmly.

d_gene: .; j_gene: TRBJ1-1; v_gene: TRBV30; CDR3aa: CAWSVLLLRAFF; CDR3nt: TGTGCCTGGAGTGTATTGTTGCTGAGAGCTTTCTTT
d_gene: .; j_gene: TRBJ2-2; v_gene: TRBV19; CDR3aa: CASSSQAGTGELFF; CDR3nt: TGTGCCAGTAGTTCCCAGGCGGGCACCGGGGAGCTGTTTTTT
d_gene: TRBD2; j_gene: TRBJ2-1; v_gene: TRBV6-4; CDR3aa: CATCRTSGSREQFF; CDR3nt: TGTGCCACGTGTAGGACTAGCGGGAGCCGTGAGCAGTTCTTC
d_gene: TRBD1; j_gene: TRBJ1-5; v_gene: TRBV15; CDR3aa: CATSRAIRDSESQPQHF; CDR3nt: TGTGCCACCAGCAGAGCTATTAGGGACAGCGAGAGTCAGCCCCAGCATTTT
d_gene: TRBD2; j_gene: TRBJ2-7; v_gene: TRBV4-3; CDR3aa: CASSQDLAGPSYEQYF; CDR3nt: TGCGCCAGCAGCCAAGATTTAGCGGGCCCCTCCTACGAGCAGTACTTC
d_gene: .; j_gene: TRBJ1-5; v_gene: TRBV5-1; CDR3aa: CASSLGLRQPQHF; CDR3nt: TGCGCCAGCAGCTTGGGGTTGAGGCAGCCCCAGCATTTT
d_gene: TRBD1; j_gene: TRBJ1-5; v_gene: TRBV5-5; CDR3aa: CASSFGQGRLQPQHF; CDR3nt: TGTGCCAGCAGCTTTGGACAGGGACGTTTGCAGCCCCAGCATTTT
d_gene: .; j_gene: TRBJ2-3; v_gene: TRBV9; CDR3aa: CASSVTEKLQYF; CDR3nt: TGTGCCAGCAGCGTGACAGAGAAATTACAGTATTTT
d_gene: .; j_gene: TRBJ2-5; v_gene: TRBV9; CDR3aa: CASSAQETQYF; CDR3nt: TGTGCCAGCAGCGCACAAGAGACCCAGTACTTC
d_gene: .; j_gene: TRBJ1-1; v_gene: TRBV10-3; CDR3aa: CAISVAEKESPFF; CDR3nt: TGTGCCATCAGTGTAGCAGAGAAGGAGTCACCTTTCTTT
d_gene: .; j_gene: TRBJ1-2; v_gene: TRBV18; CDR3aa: CASSPRGYYGYTF; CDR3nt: TGTGCCAGCTCACCAAGGGGGTACTATGGCTACACCTTC
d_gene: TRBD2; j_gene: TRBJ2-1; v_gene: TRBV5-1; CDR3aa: CASSLASGDNEQFF; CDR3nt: TGCGCCAGCAGCTTGGCTAGCGGGGACAATGAGCAGTTCTTC
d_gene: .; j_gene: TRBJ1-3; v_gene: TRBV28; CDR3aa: CASSLGSGGISGNTIYF; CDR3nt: TGTGCCAGCAGTTTGGGCTCTGGGGGCATCTCTGGAAACACCATATATTTT
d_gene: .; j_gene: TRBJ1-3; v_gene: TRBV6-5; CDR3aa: CASILLGAAGNTIYF; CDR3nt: TGTGCCAGCATTCTCCTGGGGGCTGCTGGAAACACCATATATTTT
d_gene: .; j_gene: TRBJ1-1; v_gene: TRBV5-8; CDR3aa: CASSSRGSSTEAFF; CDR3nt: TGTGCCAGCAGCTCCCGGGGGAGTAGTACTGAAGCTTTCTTT
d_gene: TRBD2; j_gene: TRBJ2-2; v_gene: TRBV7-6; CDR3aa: CASSPRAGGNAGELFF; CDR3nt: TGTGCCAGCAGTCCTCGAGCGGGAGGCAATGCGGGGGAGCTGTTTTTT
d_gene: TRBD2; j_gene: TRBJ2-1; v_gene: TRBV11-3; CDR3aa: CASSSRVSGSINEQFF; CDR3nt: TGTGCCAGCAGCTCCCGGGTAAGCGGGAGTATCAATGAGCAGTTCTTC